Shown below are 13 T cell receptor beta chains from a single sample sequenced in a study of CD8+CD57+ T cells in acquired aplastic anemia. Genomic DNA acted as the template from which TCR beta VDJ combination and CDR3 sequence profiling were carried out. TCRdb reprocessed the reads via MiXCR and lists one record per CDR3 protein. The sample consists of under 350,000 distinct CDR3 sequences, 45% to 65% of them appearing once. Sequencing involved patients with CD8+CD57+ cell expansion previously shown by flow cytometry. Sequencing was done on a sample of sorted CD4+, CD8+, or CD8+CD57+ T cells (not recorded which) from PBMCs. The receptor set was obtained from a human donor with aplastic anemia.

The chain recombines TRBV12-3 or TRBV12-4 with TRBJ2-5; perhaps D is TRBD1 or TRBD2 (6 bases each). Trimming took off 5 bases at V and 5 bases at J, with 15 bases between the two ends. This CDR3 contains 14 residues. CDR3 sequence reads: CASSPWGAGETQYF. Here the CDR3 DNA reads TGTGCCAGCAGTCCCTGGGGGGCAGGGGAGACCCAGTACTTC.

The chain couples TRBV2 to TRBJ2-3; TRBD2 matches at 10 bases. Germline V CDR1 and CDR2: SNHLY, FYNNEI. The J segment lost 8 bases and the V segment lost 10 bases, leaving 9 bases of the junction unmatched. The CDR3 sequence is 13 residues long. This CDR3 reads CAIRGPSGSTQYF. The DNA for the CDR3 is TGTGCCATCAGAGGACCTAGCGGGAGTACGCAGTATTTT.

This clonotype was observed at least ten times. The CDR3 region is CASSLTGTKETQYF. The CDR3 nucleotides are TGTGCCAGCAGCTTAACAGGGACGAAGGAGACCCAGTACTTC. The rearrangement joins TRBV7-8 to TRBJ2-5; D is perhaps TRBD1 (6 bases). CDR3 length: 14 amino acids. The V and J ends lost 2 bases and 5 bases respectively, with 12 bases between them. Looked up from germline, CDR1 is SGHVS and CDR2 is FQNEAQ. Using reference TRBV7-8 and TRBJ2-5 for the parts outside the CDR3, the full variable domain is GAGVSQSPRYKVAKRGQDVALRCDPISGHVSLFWYQQALGQGPEFLTYFQNEAQLDKSGLPSDRFFAERPEGSVSTLKIQRTQQEDSAVYLCASSLTGTKETQYFGPGTRLLVL.

The genes are TRBV6-1 and TRBJ1-6, with TRBD1 matching over 10 bases. The germline CDR1 and CDR2 sequences are MNHNS and SASEGT. V was clipped by 5 bases and J by 7 bases; unmatched bases: 8. The CDR3 extends over 16 amino acids. The CDR3 spells CASSQPPGQGNSPLHF. CDR3 DNA: TGTGCCAGCAGTCAACCACCGGGACAGGGGAATTCACCCCTCCACTTT.

V is TRBV20-1 and J is TRBJ2-2; TRBD2 agrees at 7 bases. V shed 5 bases and J 7 bases; nucleotides not matched to a gene: 10. This CDR3 is 14 amino acids long. The germline gives CDR1 DFQATT, CDR2 SNEGSKA (reference sequence). Here the CDR3 reads CSAPEGGPGGELFF. The CDR3 DNA reads TGCAGTGCTCCGGAGGGAGGGCCGGGCGGGGAGCTGTTTTTT.

This clonotype was counted at least ten times. This rearrangement joins TRBV20-1 to TRBJ2-7; 8 bases align to TRBD1. CDR3 length: 13 amino acids. From germline, CDR1 is DFQATT and CDR2 SNEGSKA (reference sequence). The trim removed 5 bases at V and 1 base at J, leaving 4 bases unmatched. This chain's CDR3 is CSAGRTGSYEQYF. CDR3 sequence (DNA): TGCAGTGCTGGCAGGACAGGGTCCTACGAGCAGTACTTC.

This clonotype was detected many times. The chain combines TRBV29-1 with TRBJ1-2; D remains ambiguous. The CDR3 is made up of 14 amino acids. CDR1 and CDR2 (germline): SQVTM, ANQGSEA. Trimming shortened V by 2 bases and J by 7 bases, and 17 bases separated the two germline ends. The CDR3 region has the DNA TGCAGCGTTGAATTAGCGGCAGTCGGCCCTGGCTACACCTTC. Translating gives CSVELAAVGPGYTF.

Comment on this clonotype: The junction does not match germline at one end; this may be a read error. The chain is built from TRBV7-9 and TRBJ2-7; 8 bases are a match to TRBD2. The CDR3 has 14 residues. The germline gives CDR1 SEHNR, CDR2 FQNEAQ (reference sequence). CDR3 amino acids: CASSELAVYYEQYF. The DNA of the CDR3 is TGTGCCAGCAGTGAACTAGCGGTATACTACGAGCAGTATTTC.

Here the CDR3 DNA reads TGTGCCAGCAGCTCGCGGGCCGGACAGGGCTCCTACAATGAGCAGTTCTTC. Translated: CASSSRAGQGSYNEQFF. V gene TRBV7-3 combines with J gene TRBJ2-1; 8 bases agree with TRBD1. CDR1 SGHTA and CDR2 FQGTGA come from the germline V gene. The CDR3 is made up of 17 amino acids. With 4 bases clipped from V and 0 bases from J, the junction kept 8 bases outside the gene matches.

This chain joins TRBV15 and TRBJ2-1; 11 bases agree with TRBD1. CDR1 and CDR2 from the germline V gene are LNHNV and YYDKDF (reference sequence). CDR3 size: 14 residues. J was trimmed by 6 bases and V by 3 bases; bases with no gene match: 1. The CDR3 nucleotides read TGTGCCACCAGCAGGGGACAGGGGGGCAATGAGCAGTTCTTC. Its translation: CATSRGQGGNEQFF.

This clonotype was seen repeatedly, ten times or more. In DNA form, the CDR3 reads TGCGCCAGCAGCCTTATAGCGGAGCAAGAGACCCAGTACTTC. Amino acid sequence: CASSLIAEQETQYF. The rearrangement links TRBV5-1 to TRBJ2-5, with D possibly TRBD2 on 6 matching bases. Germline V gene lookup returns CDR1 SGHRS and CDR2 YFSETQ. The germline V and J ends were trimmed by 4 bases and 2 bases, with 12 bases remaining between them. The CDR3 covers 14 residues.

This clonotype occurred many times. This rearrangement joins TRBV10-2 to TRBJ2-7, with a possible D match to TRBD2 (6 bases). Germline CDR1 is WSHSY and CDR2 is SAAADI. V was trimmed by 4 bases and J by 5 bases, leaving 15 bases between them. CDR3 size: 14 residues. The CDR3 loop reads CASSVAGTSNEQYF. The CDR3 nucleotides read TGCGCCAGCAGTGTTGCCGGGACTTCGAACGAGCAGTACTTC.

This chain links TRBV12-3 or TRBV12-4 with TRBJ2-5; TRBD2 agrees at 11 bases. The CDR3 length is 16 residues. V was pared by 5 bases and J by 5 bases, with 10 bases of the junction left unmatched. The CDR3, as DNA: TGTGCCAGCAGTCCCAATAGACTAGCGGGGAAGGAGACCCAGTACTTC. It codes for CASSPNRLAGKETQYF.